Shown below are 26 T cell receptor beta chains from a single sample sequenced in a study of radiotherapy plus CTLA-4 blockade in lung cancer. Sequencing was performed with immunoSEQ multiplex PCR; in TCRdb, only in-frame clones are kept and a portion is missing. The sample shows 20,000 to 25,000 clones, 73% of them seen only once. This sample comprised peripheral blood, obtained from a patient treated with radiotherapy plus ipilimumab. The receptor source for this set is a human donor with non-small cell lung cancer who had stable disease on radiotherapy plus ipilimumab.

This clone was observed a few times. This sequence joins TRBV7-3 and TRBJ2-1, with D perhaps TRBD2 (5 bases). Trimming stripped 5 bases from V and 0 bases from J, with 20 bases between. The CDR3 spans 18 residues. Germline values: CDR1 SGHTA, CDR2 FQGTGA. CDR3: CASSPLGVVIGSYNEQFF. The CDR3, as DNA: TGTGCCAGCAGCCCCCTGGGAGTGGTGATTGGCTCCTACAATGAGCAGTTCTTC.

V usage is TRBV10-3 and J usage is TRBJ2-3; maybe TRBD2 (6 bases). Germline assignment: CDR1 ENHRY and CDR2 SYGVKD. The CDR3 has 14 residues. The V gene lost 4 bases and the J gene lost 6 bases, with 14 bases spanning the gap. The CDR3 here is CAISGVAEVDTQYF. The CDR3 nucleotides are TGTGCCATCAGTGGGGTAGCGGAGGTGGATACGCAGTATTTT.

The sample holds a few counts of this clone. V is TRBV9 and J is TRBJ2-7, with D uncertain. Germline V gene sequence: CDR1 SGDLS, CDR2 YYNGEE. This CDR3 is 12 amino acids long. Trimming left V 0 bases short and J 6 bases short, with 7 bases between. DNA for the CDR3: TGTGCCAGCAGCGTAGACGTGGGCGAGCAGTACTTC. Its translation is CASSVDVGEQYF.

V gene TRBV4-1 combines with J gene TRBJ2-3, with 10 bases that match TRBD2. CDR1 is MGHRA and CDR2 is YSYEKL in the germline V gene. The CDR3 has 16 amino acids. The J segment lost 5 bases and the V segment lost 4 bases, leaving 9 bases of the junction unmatched. Here the CDR3 reads CASSRGGTSDRDTQYF. The CDR3 nucleotides read TGCGCCAGCAGCCGCGGGGGGACTAGCGATAGAGATACGCAGTATTTT.

The V gene is TRBV7-9, the J gene TRBJ2-7; 10 bases are shared with TRBD2. The V gene's germline CDR1 is SEHNR and CDR2 FQNEAQ (reference sequence). The CDR3 is made up of 15 amino acids. J lost 6 bases, V lost 6 bases, and 11 bases had no gene match. The CDR3 is CASSATGTSVSEQYF. CDR3 nucleotides: TGTGCCAGCAGTGCCACCGGGACTAGCGTTTCCGAGCAGTACTTC. Looking up the rest from reference TRBV7-9 and TRBJ2-7 gives the full variable domain: DTGVSQNPRHKITKRGQNVTFRCDPISEHNRLYWYRQTLGQGPEFLTYFQNEAQLEKSRLLSDRFSAERPKGSFSTLEIQRTEQGDSAMYLCASSATGTSVSEQYFGPGTRLTVT.

V gene TRBV19 combines with J gene TRBJ2-1; 9 positions agree with TRBD2. The CDR3 loop spans 16 amino acids. From germline, CDR1 is LNHDA and CDR2 SQIVND (reference sequence). V lost 3 bases to trimming and J lost 6 bases; unmatched junction nucleotides: 9. The CDR3 is CASSMAPAGGINEQFF. The DNA of the CDR3 is TGTGCCAGTAGTATGGCCCCGGCGGGAGGGATCAATGAGCAGTTCTTC.

This clone occurred once. J is TRBJ2-1 and V is TRBV4-1; D is undetermined. V lost 2 bases, J lost 9 bases, and 8 bases lay in between. Germline values: CDR1 MGHRA, CDR2 YSYEKL. CDR3 length: 12 amino acids. The CDR3: CASSQILGEQFF. In nucleotides, the CDR3 is TGCGCCAGCAGCCAAATTCTAGGTGAGCAGTTCTTC.

The V gene is TRBV15, the J gene TRBJ1-1; D may be TRBD1 (5 bases). CDR3 length: 15 residues. Germline lookup yields CDR1 LNHNV and CDR2 YYDKDF (reference sequence). With 5 bases removed from V and 5 bases from J, the gap between germline ends came to 18 bases. In DNA form, the CDR3 reads TGTGCCACCAGCCCCTTGGAGGGCCGGGGGACTGAAGCTTTCTTT. It codes for CATSPLEGRGTEAFF.

The V and J genes are TRBV6-5 and TRBJ1-2; 9 bases match TRBD1. Losses at the gene ends were 8 bases for V and 6 bases for J; bases not matched to a gene: 7. CDR3 length equals 13 residues. Germline CDR1 reads MNHEY; CDR2 reads SVGAGI. The CDR3 protein is CASWDRVVDGYTF. In nucleotides, the CDR3 is TGTGCCAGCTGGGACAGGGTCGTAGATGGCTACACCTTC.

This sequence joins TRBV21-1 and TRBJ2-7; TRBD1 is taken as the D call from the table, unchecked against the DNA. TRBV21-1 constitutes a pseudogene. The CDR3 has 18 amino acids. CDR3 nucleotides: TGTGCCAGCAGCAAAGTTGCCCCAGGCTACCATTCCCCATACGAGCAGTACTTC. This translates into CASSKVAPGYHSPYEQYF.

This clone was seen once. The chain uses TRBV6-5 and TRBJ2-1; tentative D call: TRBD2 (6 bases). The CDR3 length is 15 residues. Germline V gene sequence: CDR1 MNHEY, CDR2 SVGAGI. Deletions cut 5 bases from V and 1 base from J, with 12 bases between. DNA for the CDR3: TGTGCCAGCAGTCCGCTGGGGGGTTCCTACAATGAGCAGTTCTTC. Its translation: CASSPLGGSYNEQFF.

The rearrangement links TRBV7-2 to TRBJ1-2, with 7 bases matching TRBD1. J was trimmed by 7 bases and V by 5 bases; bases with no gene match: 4. In germline, CDR1 is SGHTA, CDR2 FQGNSA. The CDR3 length is 12 residues. In nucleotides, the CDR3 is TGTGCCAGCAGCCCCAACAGGGGTGGCTACACCTTC. It codes for CASSPNRGGYTF.

This chain links TRBV4-1 with TRBJ2-2; perhaps D is TRBD1 or TRBD2 (6 bases each). The CDR3 totals 14 residues. Per germline, CDR1 MGHRA and CDR2 YSYEKL. Trimming shortened V by 3 bases and J by 6 bases, and 11 bases separated the two germline ends. As DNA, the CDR3 is TGCGCCAGCAGCCACCCGGGGGCCCCCGGGGAGCTGTTTTTT. As protein: CASSHPGAPGELFF.

The V gene is TRBV11-2, the J gene TRBJ1-1; perhaps TRBD1 as D (6 bases). V was cut by 4 bases and J by 8 bases, with 8 bases left in between. Germline V gene lookup returns CDR1 SGHAT and CDR2 FQNNGV. This CDR3 spans 11 amino acids. The chain's CDR3 is CASSSGQEAFF. The DNA of the CDR3 is TGTGCCAGCAGCTCCGGACAGGAAGCTTTCTTT.

The J gene is TRBJ1-5, the V gene TRBV4-1; D not resolved. CDR1 is MGHRA and CDR2 is YSYEKL in the germline V gene. Trimming took 0 bases from V and 2 from J, leaving 11 bases between them. This CDR3 has 16 residues. CDR3 loop: CASSQEATSGNQPQHF. Written as DNA, the CDR3 is TGCGCCAGCAGCCAAGAGGCAACAAGTGGCAATCAGCCCCAGCATTTT.

V usage is TRBV28 and J usage is TRBJ1-4; 9 bases are shared with TRBD1. CDR3 size: 16 residues. Germline V lookup: CDR1 MDHEN, CDR2 SYDVKM. V lost 6 bases and J lost 9; bases outside the gene matches: 14. CDR3 coding DNA: TGTGCCAGCAGGTCTCAGTCCGGACAGGGGAGGCAAAAACTGTTTTTT. Its protein is CASRSQSGQGRQKLFF.

The V and J genes are TRBV7-8 and TRBJ2-5; TRBD2 might be the D (6 bases). The CDR3 has 14 residues. The germline gives CDR1 SGHVS, CDR2 FQNEAQ. Trimming cost V 4 bases and J 5 bases, with 14 bases left between them. CDR3 in DNA: TGTGCCAGCAGCTCCCGACTAGGTTACGAGACCCAGTACTTC. Translated: CASSSRLGYETQYF.

V is TRBV5-1 and J is TRBJ2-1; no clear D. The ends were cut back, 4 bases at V and 8 bases at J, with 13 bases in the middle. The germline V gene encodes CDR1 SGHRS and CDR2 YFSETQ. This CDR3 is 13 amino acids long. CDR3 sequence (DNA): TGCGCCAGCAGCCCTCGACCTAATTATGAGCAGTTCTTC. Translated: CASSPRPNYEQFF. Together with reference TRBV5-1 and TRBJ2-1, the CDR3 gives the full variable domain: KAGVTQTPRYLIKTRGQQVTLSCSPISGHRSVSWYQQTPGQGLQFLFEYFSETQRNKGNFPGRFSGRQFSNSRSEMNVSTLELGDSALYLCASSPRPNYEQFFGPGTRLTVL.

The J gene is TRBJ2-6, the V gene TRBV5-1; 11 nucleotides line up with TRBD1. Germline CDR1 is SGHRS and CDR2 is YFSETQ. The CDR3 is 17 residues long. Germline trimming cut 3 bases from V and 1 base from J; bases unmatched to any gene: 3. Written as DNA, the CDR3 is TGCGCCAGCAGCTCCGGACAGGGGGCTTCTGGGGCCAACGTCCTGACTTTC. This encodes CASSSGQGASGANVLTF.

J is TRBJ1-4 and V is TRBV7-9; TRBD1 might be the D (5 bases). The CDR3 is made up of 14 amino acids. Trimming cost V 5 bases and J 7 bases, with 14 bases left between them. Germline V lookup: CDR1 SEHNR, CDR2 FQNEAQ (reference sequence). CDR3 bases: TGTGCCAGCAGCCCCCCCAGGGTTGGTGAAAAACTGTTTTTT. Translated: CASSPPRVGEKLFF.

V usage is TRBV28 and J usage is TRBJ1-1; 8 bases are shared with TRBD1. The germline gives CDR1 MDHEN, CDR2 SYDVKM. The trim removed 1 base at V and 4 bases at J, leaving 2 bases unmatched. The CDR3 contains 14 residues. The CDR3 protein is CASSLFDRGTEAFF. DNA for the CDR3: TGTGCCAGCAGTTTATTTGACAGGGGCACTGAAGCTTTCTTT.

The rearrangement uses TRBV7-9 and TRBJ1-2, with 10 bases fitting TRBD1. The germline CDR1 and CDR2 sequences are SEHNR and FQNEAQ (reference sequence). This CDR3 spans 15 amino acids. V lost 4 bases and J lost 4; bases outside the gene matches: 6. For the CDR3, the DNA is TGTGCCAGCAGCTCCGACAGGGGGCGAGGCTATGGCTACACCTTC. It translates to CASSSDRGRGYGYTF.

V and J are TRBV21-1 and TRBJ2-5; the table's D call, TRBD2, was not checked against the DNA. The end of the DNA is better explained by TRBJ2-7, so the J call may be wrong. TRBV21-1 is a recognized pseudogene. The CDR3 consists of 11 residues. The CDR3 loop is CASSKPYEQYF. CDR3 coding DNA: TGTGCCAGCAGCAAACCCTACGAGCAGTACTTC.

The J gene is TRBJ2-3, the V gene TRBV5-4; TRBD2 matches 12 bases. The germline V gene encodes CDR1 SGHNT and CDR2 YYREEE (reference sequence). The CDR3 covers 15 residues. J was trimmed by 5 bases and V by 4 bases; bases with no gene match: 5. CDR3 bases: TGTGCCAGCAGCGCCGGACTAGCGGGGAGAGATACGCAGTATTTT. Protein: CASSAGLAGRDTQYF. The variable domain in full, with the rest retrieved from reference TRBV5-4 and TRBJ2-3, is ETGVTQSPTHLIKTRGQQVTLRCSSQSGHNTVSWYQQALGQGPQFIFQYYREEENGRGNFPPRFSGLQFPNYSSELNVNALELDDSALYLCASSAGLAGRDTQYFGPGTRLTVL.

The J gene is TRBJ2-7, the V gene TRBV28, with 14 bases identical to TRBD2. The CDR3 has 15 amino acids. V lost 5 bases and J lost 3; bases outside the gene matches: 3. Germline CDR1 reads MDHEN; CDR2 reads SYDVKM. The CDR3 DNA is TGTGCCAGCAGTGATGGGACTAGCGGGAGCTACGAGCAGTACTTC. This encodes CASSDGTSGSYEQYF.

The chain has TRBV6-5 and TRBJ1-1; no reliable D call. This CDR3 is built from 13 residues. The V and J ends lost 6 bases and 3 bases respectively, with 11 bases between them. The germline CDR1 and CDR2 sequences are MNHEY and SVGAGI. CDR3 nucleotide sequence: TGTGCCAGCAGAGTTTACAGAGACACTGAAGCTTTCTTT. Residues: CASRVYRDTEAFF.